These 14 T cell receptor beta chains were all obtained from the same sample, sequenced in a study of T cells after yellow fever vaccination. MiXCR, run by TCRdb on the 5' RACE reads, gives a single entry per CDR3 protein. The repertoire holds some 350,000 distinct CDR3 sequences, with roughly 4.3% as singletons. The sequencing used PBMCs, collected 5 days after the yellow fever booster vaccination. These receptor sequences come from a man between 18 and 29 years old who received the YFV17D yellow fever vaccine.

The chain employs TRBV4-3 and TRBJ1-5, with D possibly TRBD1 on 6 matching bases. Germline lookup yields CDR1 LGHNA and CDR2 YSLEER. This CDR3 region has 15 residues. Trimming pared 2 bases from V and 3 bases from J, leaving 11 bases between. CDR3 in amino acids: CASSQKYRDNQPQHF. CDR3 nucleotide sequence: TGCGCCAGCAGCCAAAAATACAGGGACAATCAGCCCCAGCATTTT.

The V call is TRBV28, the J call TRBJ1-2; 9 bases line up with TRBD1. J lost 6 bases, V lost 5 bases, and 10 bases had no gene match. This CDR3 region has 15 residues. Germline assignment: CDR1 MDHEN and CDR2 SYDVKM. CDR3 coding DNA: TGTGCCAGCAGTCCTCGGGACAGGGCGGACCATGGCTACACCTTC. It encodes CASSPRDRADHGYTF.

This clonotype has only a few counts. The J gene is TRBJ2-7, the V gene TRBV6-6; D gene uncertain. Trimming took 2 bases from V and 3 from J, leaving 14 bases between them. Per germline, CDR1 MNHNY and CDR2 SVGAGI (reference sequence). The CDR3 runs to 15 residues. CDR3: CASSYISGTHYEQYF. DNA for the CDR3: TGTGCCAGCAGTTACATCTCTGGTACCCACTACGAGCAGTACTTC.

This clonotype has ten or more counts. The chain uses TRBV7-9 and TRBJ1-1; 7 nucleotides agree with TRBD1. The CDR3 covers 16 residues. Germline CDR1 reads SEHNR; CDR2 reads FQNEAQ (reference sequence). With 0 bases clipped from V and 3 bases from J, the junction kept 7 bases outside the gene matches. CDR3 sequence (DNA): TGTGCCAGCAGCTTAGCGAACAGGGGATCGGACACTGAAGCTTTCTTT. As protein: CASSLANRGSDTEAFF.

The chain is built from TRBV3-1 and TRBJ2-2; the D gene is possibly TRBD2 (6 bases). Trimming pared 7 bases from V and 7 bases from J, leaving 13 bases between. Per the germline V gene, CDR1 is LGHDT and CDR2 is YNNKEL (reference sequence). This CDR3 is built from 13 residues. The CDR3 DNA sequence: TGTGCCAGCATCGGGCCAGCGGGCGGGGAGCTGTTTTTT. This sequence encodes CASIGPAGGELFF.

The chain uses TRBV20-1 and TRBJ2-7, with a possible D match to TRBD2 (5 bases). V lost 4 bases to trimming and J lost 4 bases, with 14 bases between them. The CDR3 loop spans 13 amino acids. Germline-derived CDR1 and CDR2 are DFQATT and SNEGSKA (reference sequence). The CDR3 sequence is CSATRGIIYEQYF. The CDR3 coding sequence is TGCAGTGCTACCCGGGGAATCATTTACGAGCAGTACTTC.

This clonotype occurred many times. The J gene is TRBJ2-5, the V gene TRBV10-3; D not certain. The CDR3 contains 11 residues. The V and J ends lost 9 bases and 9 bases respectively, with 14 bases between them. Germline CDR1 reads ENHRY; CDR2 reads SYGVKD. The CDR3 is CAMASSSAQYF. CDR3 in DNA: TGTGCCATGGCCTCTTCATCGGCCCAGTACTTC.

This clonotype showed up many times. The chain employs TRBV18 and TRBJ2-7; D gene uncertain. The CDR3 loop spans 13 amino acids. V dropped 0 bases and J dropped 3 bases, with 6 bases sitting between them. The germline CDR1 and CDR2 sequences are KGHSH and LQKENI. In DNA form, the CDR3 reads TGTGCCAGCTCACCACCAGGGAACTACGAGCAGTACTTC. It is translated as CASSPPGNYEQYF.

CDR3 residues: CASGRGGFSEKLFF. The CDR3 nucleotides are TGTGCCAGCGGTAGGGGGGGCTTCAGTGAAAAACTGTTTTTT. J is TRBJ1-4 and V is TRBV6-5, with D perhaps TRBD1 (6 bases). V lost 8 bases and J lost 7, with 17 bases in between. Germline CDR1 is MNHEY and CDR2 is SVGAGI. The CDR3 length is 14 residues.

This clonotype has more than one count but fewer than ten. The rearrangement joins TRBV7-3 to TRBJ1-1; D gene ambiguous. The CDR3 has 15 residues. The germline gives CDR1 SGHTA, CDR2 FQGTGA. The V and J ends lost 1 base and 2 bases respectively, with 11 bases between them. In DNA form, the CDR3 reads TGTGCCAGCAGCTTAAACCGGGATACCAACACTGAAGCTTTCTTT. It yields the protein CASSLNRDTNTEAFF. Using reference TRBV7-3 and TRBJ1-1 for the parts outside the CDR3, the full variable domain is GAGVSQTPSNKVTEKGKYVELRCDPISGHTALYWYRQSLGQGPEFLIYFQGTGAADDSGLPNDRFFAVRPEGSVSTLKIQRTERGDSAVYLCASSLNRDTNTEAFFGQGTRLTVV.

This clonotype has a handful of counts. The gene calls are TRBV3-1 and TRBJ1-2; D is unresolved. CDR1 is LGHDT and CDR2 is YNNKEL in the germline V gene (reference sequence). V dropped 0 bases and J dropped 4 bases, with 9 bases sitting between them. The CDR3 is 14 amino acids. DNA of the CDR3: TGTGCCAGCAGCCAAGATTCCGGGTCCTATGGCTACACCTTC. Translation: CASSQDSGSYGYTF. Combining the CDR3 with reference TRBV3-1 and TRBJ1-2 gives the whole variable domain DTAVSQTPKYLVTQMGNDKSIKCEQNLGHDTMYWYKQDSKKFLKIMFSYNNKELIINETVPNRFSPKSPDKAHLNLHINSLELGDSAVYFCASSQDSGSYGYTFGSGTRLTVV.

This clonotype was seen repeatedly, ten times or more. The V gene is TRBV5-1, the J gene TRBJ2-7; D is possibly TRBD1 (6 bases). V was clipped by 8 bases and J by 5 bases, with 17 bases between them. Germline V CDR1 and CDR2: SGHRS, YFSETQ. The CDR3 length is 13 residues. The CDR3 sequence: CASTRSRGHEQYF. CDR3 bases: TGCGCCAGTACAAGAAGCAGGGGACACGAGCAGTACTTC.

Ten or more counts support this clonotype. V gene TRBV27 combines with J gene TRBJ2-2; the D is unclear. Germline-derived CDR1 and CDR2 are MNHEY and SMNVEV (reference sequence). This CDR3 spans 13 amino acids. Trimming left V 0 bases short and J 7 bases short, with 6 bases between. DNA for the CDR3: TGTGCCAGCAGTTTATCAAACGGCGGGGAGCTGTTTTTT. This codes for CASSLSNGGELFF.

At least ten counts were recorded for this clonotype. This chain connects TRBV28 to TRBJ2-7; D remains ambiguous. Germline CDR1 and CDR2: MDHEN and SYDVKM. This CDR3 is built from 14 residues. Trimming removed 5 bases at V and 2 bases at J, with 13 bases between. CDR3 region: CASSAHHLTYEQYV. The DNA of the CDR3 is TGTGCCAGCAGTGCTCATCATTTGACCTACGAGCAGTACGTC.